This T cell receptor beta chain was found in a study of shared clonotypes between healthy human individuals. Study context: Researchers assigned three CD4 naive, three CD4 memory, two CD8 naive and one CD8 memory plate to each donor.

The study, taken as a whole, reports: With four donors compared, about 5% of naive CD4 clonotypes were shared.

The naive CD8 subset, CD45RO-negative cells positively selected for CCR7, excluded terminally differentiated effector memory CD45RA+ cells. J was trimmed by 3 bases and V by 3 bases; bases with no gene match: 3. Per the germline V gene, CDR1 is MNHEY and CDR2 is SMNVEV (reference sequence). The CDR3 covers 14 residues. Execution of the assay was at deep level. Original data processing: From ImmunoSEQ came sequences covering only the junction and carrying no quality scores, so filtering differed. Libraries were prepared by immunoSEQ multiplex PCR; TCRdb keeps only in-frame clonotypes and omits some of them. That table supplies the V and J calls and clone size; D and trimming were determined from the DNA. The sample gives approximately 650,000 clones, around 95% of which show up once; around 0.097% is in the top ten. Worth noting for this clone: Its antigen is currently unknown.

Sequencing was carried out using naive CD8+ T cells sorted from blood. This sequence joins TRBV27 and TRBJ1-2; 8 nucleotides align to TRBD1. The clonotype originates from a woman aged 25-40 years in good health. CDR3 nucleotide sequence: TGTGCCAGCAGTTTCGCAGGGGGCCACTATGGCTACACCTTC. This translates into CASSFAGGHYGYTF.